This T cell receptor (beta chain) was observed in a study of blood T cell repertoires in COVID-19. Study overall: Acute and convalescent COVID-19 specimens originated in the United States, Italy and Spain.

Methods used by the authors: Amplification of reference gene primers was used by the study to estimate nucleated cell counts. The data were produced by immunoSEQ multiplex PCR, yet TCRdb's version contains in-frame clones alone and is incomplete. D and trimming come from the DNA, and the V and J calls and clone size come from that table. The sample contains some 260,000 clones, around 84% of which appear only once. This clone was seen more than once but under ten times. Clinical history as reported by participants underpinned cohort assignment. Sequenced input: PBMCs or T cells enriched from blood (not recorded which). This TCR derives from a man aged 30-40 years with acute COVID-19.

This CDR3 is CASSDSHSGANVLTF. The CDR3 region has the DNA TGTGCCAGCAGTGACTCACACTCTGGGGCCAACGTCCTGACTTTC. The chain couples TRBV6-4 to TRBJ2-6; D not resolved. Germline CDR1 reads MRHNA; CDR2 reads SNTAGT. With 0 bases removed from V and 0 bases from J, the gap between germline ends came to 3 bases. There are 15 residues in the CDR3.